The 13 T cell receptor beta chains in this list originate from one sample, sequenced in a study of shared clonotypes between healthy human individuals. Naive CD8 cells comprised CD45RO-negative, CCR7-positively selected cells, excluding terminally differentiated effector memory CD45RA+ cells. Method: immunoSEQ multiplex PCR; TCRdb's copy keeps in-frame clones and lacks some. Of around 600,000 clones in the sample, about 95% were seen once. Sequencing was carried out using naive CD8+ T cells sorted from blood. These receptors were taken from a young woman in good health.

The chain is built from TRBV11-2 and TRBJ2-1; D perhaps matches TRBD2 (6 bases). There are 13 residues in the CDR3. Trimming left V 8 bases short and J 7 bases short, with 15 bases between. The germline V gene encodes CDR1 SGHAT and CDR2 FQNNGV. The CDR3 protein is CASELLGGNEQFF. The CDR3, as DNA: TGTGCCAGCGAACTACTCGGGGGTAATGAGCAGTTCTTC.

The J gene is TRBJ2-1, the V gene TRBV28; weak D call: TRBD2 (5 bases). V dropped 3 bases and J dropped 7 bases, with 13 bases sitting between them. CDR1 MDHEN and CDR2 SYDVKM come from the germline V gene. This CDR3 spans 14 amino acids. DNA of the CDR3: TGTGCCAGCAGTTTCGTGGAGGTGCATAATGAGCAGTTCTTC. Translating gives CASSFVEVHNEQFF. Combining the CDR3 with reference TRBV28 and TRBJ2-1 gives the whole variable domain DVKVTQSSRYLVKRTGEKVFLECVQDMDHENMFWYRQDPGLGLRLIYFSYDVKMKEKGDIPEGYSVSREKKERFSLILESASTNQTSMYLCASSFVEVHNEQFFGPGTRLTVL.

The chain links TRBV2 to TRBJ2-6; D gene ambiguous. Germline CDR1 SNHLY, CDR2 FYNNEI. Between the trimmed V and J ends, which lost 5 bases and 5 bases, there was a span of 22 bases. The CDR3 sequence is 18 residues long. CDR3 bases: TGTGCCAGCAGTCTGAGTGATTCGATACAAAGTCGGGCCAACGTCCTGACTTTC. This sequence encodes CASSLSDSIQSRANVLTF.

In DNA form, the CDR3 reads TGCGCCAGCAGCTTGGTGGGCTCTGGCTACACCTTC. This sequence encodes CASSLVGSGYTF. The chain combines TRBV5-1 with TRBJ1-2, with D uncertain. This CDR3 region has 12 residues. V lost 0 bases and J 7 bases, leaving 7 bases between the germline ends. The germline V gene has CDR1 SGHRS and CDR2 YFSETQ.

This chain joins TRBV28 and TRBJ1-3; 7 nucleotides match TRBD1. V lost 5 bases to trimming and J lost 0 bases; unmatched junction nucleotides: 13. The CDR3 sequence is 18 residues long. Germline values: CDR1 MDHEN, CDR2 SYDVKM. CDR3 in DNA: TGTGCCAGCAGTCTGTATTCAACAGGGGTAAGCTCTGGAAACACCATATATTTT. It translates to CASSLYSTGVSSGNTIYF.

This chain links TRBV6-1 with TRBJ1-1; TRBD1 might be the D (6 bases). V lost 2 bases and J lost 1, with 11 bases in between. Per the germline V gene, CDR1 is MNHNS and CDR2 is SASEGT. There are 15 residues in the CDR3. DNA for the CDR3: TGTGCCAGCAGTGAACCGTCGGGGGCGAACACTGAAGCTTTCTTT. Its translation: CASSEPSGANTEAFF.

V gene TRBV28 combines with J gene TRBJ2-3; D gene ambiguous. This CDR3 is built from 10 residues. With 6 bases removed from V and 4 bases from J, the gap between germline ends came to 2 bases. Germline V gene lookup returns CDR1 MDHEN and CDR2 SYDVKM. CDR3 protein: CASRADTQYF. The DNA of the CDR3 is TGTGCCAGCAGAGCAGATACGCAGTATTTT. The full variable domain, in which reference TRBV28 and TRBJ2-3 provide the parts outside the CDR3, is DVKVTQSSRYLVKRTGEKVFLECVQDMDHENMFWYRQDPGLGLRLIYFSYDVKMKEKGDIPEGYSVSREKKERFSLILESASTNQTSMYLCASRADTQYFGPGTRLTVL.

The V call is TRBV5-6, the J call TRBJ1-3, with D unresolved. CDR1 and CDR2 (germline): SGHDT, YYEEEE. The CDR3 is made up of 16 amino acids. Trimming took 2 bases from V and 2 from J, leaving 14 bases between them. The DNA for the CDR3 is TGTGCCAGCAGCTTTGCCCTCTACGGGGCTGGAAACACCATATATTTT. Protein product: CASSFALYGAGNTIYF.

This clone was picked up one time. The rearrangement links TRBV10-2 to TRBJ1-2, with a tentative D call TRBD1 (6 bases). The germline V gene encodes CDR1 WSHSY and CDR2 SAAADI. V lost 3 bases, J lost 2 bases, and 10 bases lay in between. CDR3 length equals 14 residues. The CDR3 sequence is CASSDTGTNYGYTF. The CDR3 DNA reads as TGCGCCAGCAGTGATACAGGGACCAACTATGGCTACACCTTC.

This clone was observed a single time. Other DNA sequences within the sample encode an identical CDR3. The chain combines TRBV27 with TRBJ2-2; D unresolved. The CDR3 consists of 13 residues. V shed 6 bases and J shed 0 bases, with 5 bases lying between them. CDR1 and CDR2 from the germline V gene are MNHEY and SMNVEV (reference sequence). Written as DNA, the CDR3 is TGTGCCAGCAGCCCGGCGAACACCGGGGAGCTGTTTTTT. Translation: CASSPANTGELFF.

The chain recombines TRBV7-3 with TRBJ2-7; TRBD2 matches 9 bases. The CDR3 has 13 amino acids. V was pared by 4 bases and J by 3 bases, with 1 base of the junction left unmatched. In germline, CDR1 is SGHTA, CDR2 FQGTGA. CDR3 in amino acids: CASSSSGIYEQYF. The CDR3 DNA reads as TGTGCCAGCAGCTCTAGCGGGATCTACGAGCAGTACTTC.

The chain uses TRBV7-9 and TRBJ2-5; D unclear. Trimming shortened V by 1 base and J by 0 bases, and 6 bases separated the two germline ends. This CDR3 is 14 amino acids long. Germline lookup yields CDR1 SEHNR and CDR2 FQNEAQ (reference sequence). The CDR3 loop is CASSLDLYQETQYF. The DNA for the CDR3 is TGTGCCAGCAGCTTAGACTTGTACCAAGAGACCCAGTACTTC.

The J gene is TRBJ1-2, the V gene TRBV5-8; D gene unclear. Trimming removed 0 bases from V and 2 bases from J, with 8 bases in between. Germline V gene lookup returns CDR1 SGHTS and CDR2 YDEGEE. The CDR3 is made up of 14 amino acids. The chain's CDR3 is CASSLVTGNYGYTF. CDR3 DNA sequence: TGTGCCAGCAGCTTGGTCACGGGGAACTATGGCTACACCTTC. The full variable domain, completed using reference TRBV5-8 and TRBJ1-2, is EAGVTQSPTHLIKTRGQQATLRCSPISGHTSVYWYQQALGLGLQFLLWYDEGEERNRGNFPPRFSGRQFPNYSSELNVNALELEDSALYLCASSLVTGNYGYTFGSGTRLTVV.